What follows are 26 T cell receptor beta chains derived from one specimen sequenced in a study of T cells in Graves' hyperthyroidism and ophthalmopathy. RNA transcripts served as the template for amplifying TCR beta CDR3 regions. TCR CDR3 regions were first amplified by RT-PCR with HTBI primers. A single record per CDR3 protein comes from TCRdb applying MiXCR to the multiplex PCR reads. The sample yields about 320,000 distinct CDR3 sequences, roughly 15% seen once. Sequenced input: blood. The origin of the receptors is a man aged 25 to 45 with Graves' hyperthyroidism.

This clonotype was seen repeatedly, ten times or more. The CDR3 DNA sequence: TGTGCCAGCAGATACCCTGCCTGGGGACCCCAGCAAGAGACCCAGTACTTC. It yields the protein CASRYPAWGPQQETQYF. The V gene is TRBV7-9, the J gene TRBJ2-5, with D tentatively TRBD1 or TRBD2 (5 bases each). CDR1 SEHNR and CDR2 FQNEAQ come from the germline V gene (reference sequence). V was pared by 6 bases and J by 2 bases, with 22 bases between. The CDR3 runs to 17 residues. Looking up the rest from reference TRBV7-9 and TRBJ2-5 gives the full variable domain: DTGVSQNPRHKITKRGQNVTFRCDPISEHNRLYWYRQTLGQGPEFLTYFQNEAQLEKSRLLSDRFSAERPKGSFSTLEIQRTEQGDSAMYLCASRYPAWGPQQETQYFGPGTRLLVL.

In its sample, this clonotype was seen many times. The gene calls are TRBV11-2 and TRBJ2-1; D is ambiguous. V was shortened by 5 bases and J by 9 bases, with 11 bases between the two germline ends. Germline V CDR1 and CDR2: SGHAT, FQNNGV. The CDR3 totals 12 residues. This CDR3 reads CASSLRIREQFF. DNA for the CDR3: TGTGCCAGCAGCCTCCGAATCCGTGAGCAGTTCTTC.

The V and J genes are TRBV27 and TRBJ2-7, with D perhaps being TRBD1 or TRBD2 (5 bases each). Trimming removed 4 bases from V and 2 bases from J, with 12 bases in between. The CDR3 spans 14 residues. Germline values: CDR1 MNHEY, CDR2 SMNVEV (reference sequence). CDR3 DNA sequence: TGTGCCAGCAGTTCAACCGGGACGACCTACGAGCAGTACTTC. It specifies CASSSTGTTYEQYF.

The chain uses TRBV9 and TRBJ2-1; D is unclear. V lost 0 bases and J lost 5, with 6 bases in between. The CDR3 length is 13 residues. The germline gives CDR1 SGDLS, CDR2 YYNGEE. The CDR3 nucleotides are TGTGCCAGCAGCGTAGGAATGGACAATGAGCAGTTCTTC. Its translation is CASSVGMDNEQFF.

V gene TRBV9 combines with J gene TRBJ2-2, with TRBD2 matching over 9 bases. The CDR3 totals 17 residues. V was pared by 1 base and J by 7 bases, with 11 bases of the junction left unmatched. Germline V gives CDR1 SGDLS, CDR2 YYNGEE. CDR3: CASSVLGSGRRGGELFF. In DNA, the CDR3 is TGTGCCAGCAGCGTACTCGGTAGCGGGAGACGAGGCGGGGAGCTGTTTTTT.

This clonotype showed up many times. The chain employs TRBV13 and TRBJ2-5; D is uncertain. V was shortened by 1 base and J by 6 bases, with 15 bases between the two germline ends. The CDR3 loop spans 15 amino acids. Germline V gene sequence: CDR1 PRHDT, CDR2 FYEKMQ (reference sequence). The CDR3 DNA reads TGTGCCAGCAGCTTAGCCGGGCTTACAAGGAAGACCCAGTACTTC. It specifies CASSLAGLTRKTQYF.

The V call is TRBV20-1, the J call TRBJ2-7, with a possible D match to TRBD2 (6 bases). The J call may be in error: the DNA end matches TRBJ2-1 better. The CDR3 is made up of 12 amino acids. In germline, CDR1 is DFQATT, CDR2 SNEGSKA (reference sequence). CDR3 region: CSASAGLYEQFF. Written as DNA, the CDR3 is TGCAGTGCTAGTGCGGGACTCTACGAGCAGTTCTTC.

This clonotype was seen a handful of times. The V call is TRBV28, the J call TRBJ2-1; unclear D gene. V lost 6 bases and J lost 12, with 12 bases in between. Germline assignment: CDR1 MDHEN and CDR2 SYDVKM. The CDR3 length is 11 residues. CDR3 nucleotide sequence: TGTGCCAGCAGAGTGGGCCCCGGGCAGTTCTTC. It codes for CASRVGPGQFF. The entire variable domain, with the rest obtained from reference TRBV28 and TRBJ2-1, is as follows: DVKVTQSSRYLVKRTGEKVFLECVQDMDHENMFWYRQDPGLGLRLIYFSYDVKMKEKGDIPEGYSVSREKKERFSLILESASTNQTSMYLCASRVGPGQFFGPGTRLTVL.

This clonotype was observed at least ten times. The chain combines TRBV6-1 with TRBJ1-2; no definite D call. CDR3 length: 13 residues. The germline gives CDR1 MNHNS, CDR2 SASEGT. V was cut by 11 bases and J by 2 bases, with 15 bases left in between. The CDR3: CASRAVMNYGYTF. CDR3 bases: TGTGCCTCACGGGCGGTAATGAACTATGGCTACACCTTC.

This clonotype has only a few counts. The chain is built from TRBV6-2 or TRBV6-3 and TRBJ2-7; TRBD2 is a possible D gene (6 bases). CDR3 length: 16 amino acids. V was shortened by 2 bases and J by 4 bases, with 18 bases between the two germline ends. Per germline, CDR1 MNHEY and CDR2 SVGEGT. CDR3 residues: CASSYGDLRGTYEQYF. The DNA of the CDR3 is TGTGCCAGCAGTTACGGGGACTTACGGGGCACTTACGAGCAGTACTTC.

This clonotype was seen more than once but under ten times. The chain combines TRBV24-1 with TRBJ2-2; D may be TRBD1 (6 bases). Trimming took off 9 bases at V and 8 bases at J, with 15 bases between the two ends. The germline CDR1 and CDR2 sequences are KGHDR and SFDVKD. This CDR3 spans 13 amino acids. The CDR3 bases are TGTGCCACCGGGACACCACCCACGGGGGAGCTGTTTTTT. It is translated as CATGTPPTGELFF.

This clonotype was counted ten times or more. J is TRBJ2-7 and V is TRBV28; D call uncertain. The CDR3 sequence is 16 residues long. V was clipped by 3 bases and J by 1 base, with 16 bases between them. Germline V gives CDR1 MDHEN, CDR2 SYDVKM. The CDR3: CASSFPPGWMSYEQYF. As DNA, the CDR3 is TGTGCCAGCAGTTTCCCTCCAGGCTGGATGTCCTACGAGCAGTACTTC.

The sample holds a few counts of this clonotype. V usage is TRBV12-3 or TRBV12-4 and J usage is TRBJ2-3; maybe TRBD2 (5 bases). CDR3 length: 15 residues. V lost 3 bases and J 1 base, leaving 11 bases between the germline ends. Written as DNA, the CDR3 is TGTGCCAGCAGTTTTGGGCAGAGGGGCACAGATACGCAGTATTTT. Protein product: CASSFGQRGTDTQYF.

The chain employs TRBV19 and TRBJ1-3; tentative D call: TRBD1 (6 bases). The CDR3 is made up of 13 amino acids. Germline V gene data show CDR1 as LNHDA and CDR2 as SQIVND (reference sequence). V lost 9 bases and J 2 bases, leaving 11 bases between the germline ends. The CDR3 nucleotides are TGTGCCAGCAGGGGTTTAGCTGGAAACACCATATATTTT. It translates to CASRGLAGNTIYF.

This clonotype was observed many times. The chain combines TRBV7-8 with TRBJ2-2; tentatively, D is TRBD1 (5 bases). Trimming stripped 7 bases from V and 12 bases from J, with 27 bases between. Per germline, CDR1 SGHVS and CDR2 FQNEAQ. The CDR3 sequence is 16 residues long. Here the CDR3 DNA reads TGTGCCAGCACCACTCATTTTACAGGAGCAGGCCAGAAGCTGTTTTTT. Amino acid sequence: CASTTHFTGAGQKLFF.

This clonotype came up many times. The chain couples TRBV2 to TRBJ2-7; possibly TRBD1 for D (5 bases). Trimming left V 4 bases short and J 0 bases short, with 16 bases between. The V gene's germline CDR1 is SNHLY and CDR2 FYNNEI. This CDR3 has 16 amino acids. Here the CDR3 reads CASSARGDSSSYEQYF. The CDR3 DNA follows: TGTGCCAGCAGTGCAAGGGGTGACAGCAGCTCCTACGAGCAGTACTTC.

In this sample, this clonotype turned up a few times. The chain combines TRBV7-2 with TRBJ1-1, with D uncertain. CDR1 and CDR2 from the germline V gene are SGHTA and FQGNSA. Trimming took off 1 base at V and 1 base at J, with 7 bases between the two ends. CDR3 length: 14 amino acids. DNA of the CDR3: TGTGCCAGCAGCTTAGGGCCGAGGAACACTGAAGCTTTCTTT. This translates into CASSLGPRNTEAFF. The whole variable domain, remainder taken from reference TRBV7-2 and TRBJ1-1, is GAGVSQSPSNKVTEKGKDVELRCDPISGHTALYWYRQSLGQGLEFLIYFQGNSAPDKSGLPSDRFSAERTGGSVSTLTIQRTQQEDSAVYLCASSLGPRNTEAFFGQGTRLTVV.

The table lists this clonotype with many counts. The chain recombines TRBV18 with TRBJ1-1; D not certain. The V end lost 2 bases, the J end lost 6 bases, and 16 bases lay between the germline ends. The CDR3 spans 15 residues. The V gene's germline CDR1 is KGHSH and CDR2 LQKENI. CDR3 loop: CASSPIGGTGAEAFF. DNA for the CDR3: TGTGCCAGCTCACCAATCGGAGGCACGGGCGCTGAAGCTTTCTTT. Full variable domain (outside the CDR3, taken from reference TRBV18 and TRBJ1-1): NAGVMQNPRHLVRRRGQEARLRCSPMKGHSHVYWYRQLPEEGLKFMVYLQKENIIDESGMPKERFSAEFPKEGPSILRIQQVVRGDSAAYFCASSPIGGTGAEAFFGQGTRLTVV.

In this sample, this clonotype turned up many times. The J gene is TRBJ1-5, the V gene TRBV30, with D unclear. Germline CDR1 reads GTSNPN; CDR2 reads SVGIG (reference sequence). V lost 4 bases and J lost 3, with 10 bases in between. CDR3 size: 13 residues. CDR3 protein: CAWTISDNQPQHF. The CDR3 bases are TGTGCCTGGACCATATCGGACAATCAGCCCCAGCATTTT.

This clonotype was counted ten times or more. The genes are TRBV28 and TRBJ1-1, with no clear D. CDR3 length equals 11 residues. Germline CDR1 and CDR2: MDHEN and SYDVKM. The V and J ends lost 5 bases and 10 bases respectively, with 11 bases between them. As DNA, the CDR3 is TGTGCCAGCAGTCCGAGACAAGGAGCTTTCTTT. Encoded protein: CASSPRQGAFF. The variable domain in full, with the rest retrieved from reference TRBV28 and TRBJ1-1, is DVKVTQSSRYLVKRTGEKVFLECVQDMDHENMFWYRQDPGLGLRLIYFSYDVKMKEKGDIPEGYSVSREKKERFSLILESASTNQTSMYLCASSPRQGAFFGQGTRLTVV.

This clonotype has only a few counts. The genes are TRBV5-1 and TRBJ1-2, with unresolved D. The CDR3 is 13 amino acids. Trimming cost V 0 bases and J 8 bases, with 11 bases left between them. Germline V lookup: CDR1 SGHRS, CDR2 YFSETQ. CDR3 sequence reads: CASSLDQNNGYTF. CDR3 nucleotide sequence: TGCGCCAGCAGCTTGGATCAGAACAACGGCTACACCTTC.

The chain links TRBV5-5 to TRBJ1-1; 7 nucleotides agree with TRBD1. Germline V gene data show CDR1 as SGHKS and CDR2 as YYEKEE (reference sequence). J was trimmed by 8 bases and V by 0 bases; bases with no gene match: 7. The CDR3 has 14 amino acids. Here the CDR3 DNA reads TGTGCCAGCAGCTTGGGGGACAGCTACCAAGAAGCTTTCTTT. It codes for CASSLGDSYQEAFF.

This clonotype was seen at least ten times. This chain connects TRBV10-2 to TRBJ2-3; TRBD2 matches at 11 bases. This CDR3 is 14 amino acids long. V shed 11 bases, J shed 4 bases, and the junction held 8 bases outside the gene matches. Germline CDR1 WSHSY, CDR2 SAAADI. CDR3 residues: CACRLAGNADTQYF. DNA of the CDR3: TGCGCCTGCCGACTAGCGGGAAACGCAGATACGCAGTATTTT.

V gene TRBV15 combines with J gene TRBJ2-3; TRBD2 aligns across 8 bases. The length of the CDR3 is 15 residues. Germline V lookup: CDR1 LNHNV, CDR2 YYDKDF (reference sequence). V lost 2 bases to trimming and J lost 0 bases; unmatched junction nucleotides: 1. The CDR3 here is CATSRTSGSTDTQYF. For the CDR3, the DNA is TGTGCCACCAGCAGAACTAGCGGTAGCACAGATACGCAGTATTTT.

The table lists this clonotype with many counts. This rearrangement joins TRBV20-1 to TRBJ2-7; the D gene is possibly TRBD2 (6 bases). Germline CDR1 and CDR2: DFQATT and SNEGSKA (reference sequence). This CDR3 contains 14 residues. The V end lost 2 bases, the J end lost 0 bases, and 11 bases lay between the germline ends. The CDR3 DNA reads TGCAGTGCTAGACCGGGACTGAGCTCCTACGAGCAGTACTTC. This sequence encodes CSARPGLSSYEQYF.

There are many counts of this clonotype. This sequence joins TRBV5-1 and TRBJ2-6; D gene ambiguous. Between the trimmed V and J ends, which lost 2 bases and 4 bases, there was a span of 13 bases. This CDR3 comprises 16 residues. CDR1 and CDR2 (germline): SGHRS, YFSETQ. The DNA of the CDR3 is TGCGCCAGCAGCTTTGTCCGCCCGGCGGGGGCCAACGTCCTGACTTTC. Translating gives CASSFVRPAGANVLTF.